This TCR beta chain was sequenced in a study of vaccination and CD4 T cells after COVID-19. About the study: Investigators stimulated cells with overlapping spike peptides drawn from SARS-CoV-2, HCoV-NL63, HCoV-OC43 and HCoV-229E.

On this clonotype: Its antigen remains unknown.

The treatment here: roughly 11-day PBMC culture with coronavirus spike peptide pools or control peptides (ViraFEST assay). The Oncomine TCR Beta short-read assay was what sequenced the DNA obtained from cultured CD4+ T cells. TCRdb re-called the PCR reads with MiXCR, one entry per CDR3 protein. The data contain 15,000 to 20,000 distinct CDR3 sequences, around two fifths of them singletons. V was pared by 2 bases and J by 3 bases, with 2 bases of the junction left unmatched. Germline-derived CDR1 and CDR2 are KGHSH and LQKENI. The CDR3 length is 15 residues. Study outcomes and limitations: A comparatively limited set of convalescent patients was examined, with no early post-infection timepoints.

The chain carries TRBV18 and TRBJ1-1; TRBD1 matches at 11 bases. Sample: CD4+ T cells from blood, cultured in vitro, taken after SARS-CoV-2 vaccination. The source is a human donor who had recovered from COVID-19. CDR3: CASSPGQGAYTEAFF. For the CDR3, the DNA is TGTGCCAGCTCACCAGGACAGGGGGCGTACACTGAAGCTTTCTTT.